This entry lists 14 T cell receptor beta chains sequenced from one sample in a study of cytomegalovirus exposure and HLA in healthy donors. The PCR used 60 Vbeta and 13 Jbeta primers. Profiling relied on immunoSEQ multiplex PCR, and the TCRdb table lists in-frame clones only, not all of them. This sample's table has fewer than 150,000 clones. The sample comprised PBMCs. The receptors derive from a woman aged 60-75 years in good health and CMV-seronegative.

The V call is TRBV5-3, the J call TRBJ2-6, with 9 positions matching TRBD1. TRBV5-3 is sorted into the ORF group, with uncertain function. The trim removed 4 bases at V and 0 bases at J, leaving 5 bases unmatched. The CDR3 is 17 amino acids. CDR3 amino acids: CARSRTGASSGANVLTF. The CDR3 coding sequence is TGTGCCAGAAGCAGGACAGGGGCGAGCTCTGGGGCCAACGTCCTGACTTTC.

This chain links TRBV18 with TRBJ1-2; no definite D call. From germline, CDR1 is KGHSH and CDR2 LQKENI. V lost 3 bases to trimming and J lost 4 bases, with 15 bases between them. CDR3 size: 15 residues. CDR3 sequence (DNA): TGTGCCAGCTCACCGGGCAGAGCTTACCTCTATGGCTACACCTTC. Amino acid sequence: CASSPGRAYLYGYTF.

The genes are TRBV4-1 and TRBJ2-3; a possible D gene is TRBD2 (6 bases). V lost 1 base to trimming and J lost 6 bases, with 20 bases between them. The CDR3 contains 17 residues. CDR1 and CDR2 (germline): MGHRA, YSYEKL. The CDR3 DNA sequence: TGCGCCAGCAGCCAAGGTGAGGGGCTGACTAGAGCGGATACGCAGTATTTT. It translates to CASSQGEGLTRADTQYF.

This chain uses TRBV28 with TRBJ1-3; D is uncertain. Per germline, CDR1 MDHEN and CDR2 SYDVKM. V was shortened by 8 bases and J by 0 bases, with 8 bases between the two germline ends. The CDR3 has 13 residues. CDR3 DNA: TGTGCCAGCCTGTATCGCTCTGGAAACACCATATATTTT. Protein sequence: CASLYRSGNTIYF.

This chain connects TRBV7-9 to TRBJ1-1; a weak D match, TRBD1 (5 bases). Per germline, CDR1 SEHNR and CDR2 FQNEAQ (reference sequence). CDR3 length equals 13 residues. The V end lost 4 bases, the J end lost 11 bases, and 17 bases lay between the germline ends. The CDR3 reads CASSSEGLGDAFF. Written as DNA, the CDR3 is TGTGCCAGCAGCTCGGAGGGGCTGGGGGACGCTTTCTTT.

The V and J genes are TRBV18 and TRBJ1-1; D not resolved. CDR3 length equals 14 residues. From germline, CDR1 is KGHSH and CDR2 LQKENI. With 6 bases removed from V and 0 bases from J, the gap between germline ends came to 11 bases. The CDR3 region is CASSQTEVNTEAFF. CDR3 coding DNA: TGTGCCAGCTCCCAAACCGAGGTGAACACTGAAGCTTTCTTT. Filled out from reference TRBV18 and TRBJ1-1, the complete variable domain reads NAGVMQNPRHLVRRRGQEARLRCSPMKGHSHVYWYRQLPEEGLKFMVYLQKENIIDESGMPKERFSAEFPKEGPSILRIQQVVRGDSAAYFCASSQTEVNTEAFFGQGTRLTVV.

The chain combines TRBV6-1 with TRBJ2-7; D is uncertain. Germline V gene lookup returns CDR1 MNHNS and CDR2 SASEGT. With 6 bases removed from V and 1 base from J, the gap between germline ends came to 13 bases. The CDR3 has 14 amino acids. The CDR3 DNA is TGTGCCAGCAGAGTATCGGGTTTTTCCTACGAGCAGTACTTC. It codes for CASRVSGFSYEQYF.

The chain employs TRBV5-1 and TRBJ2-3; D is undetermined. Germline-derived CDR1 and CDR2 are SGHRS and YFSETQ. The CDR3 has 13 amino acids. The V and J ends lost 3 bases and 4 bases respectively, with 9 bases between them. The CDR3 coding sequence is TGCGCCAGCAGCTCCACTCAGGCAGATACGCAGTATTTT. Protein product: CASSSTQADTQYF.

The genes are TRBV5-1 and TRBJ1-4; 8 positions match TRBD1. With V trimmed by 4 bases and J by 8 bases, 7 bases remained unmatched. The CDR3 spans 14 residues. CDR1 SGHRS and CDR2 YFSETQ come from the germline V gene. CDR3 protein: CASSEGQEGEKLFF. Written as DNA, the CDR3 is TGCGCCAGCAGCGAGGGACAGGAGGGAGAAAAACTGTTTTTT.

The genes are TRBV2 and TRBJ1-2; D not resolved. The CDR3 totals 14 residues. Trimming removed 2 bases at V and 8 bases at J, with 15 bases between. Germline V lookup: CDR1 SNHLY, CDR2 FYNNEI. CDR3 sequence: CASSESLGSGGYTF. As DNA, the CDR3 is TGTGCCAGCAGTGAATCGCTTGGGTCGGGGGGCTACACCTTC. Based on the CDR3 plus reference TRBV2 and TRBJ1-2, the full variable domain is EPEVTQTPSHQVTQMGQEVILRCVPISNHLYFYWYRQILGQKVEFLVSFYNNEISEKSEIFDDQFSVERPDGSNFTLKIRSTKLEDSAMYFCASSESLGSGGYTFGSGTRLTVV.

The chain combines TRBV10-2 with TRBJ1-1; 9 nucleotides line up with TRBD1. The CDR3 spans 20 residues. Germline-derived CDR1 and CDR2 are WSHSY and SAAADI. V trimming: 3 bases; J trimming: 4 bases; junction bases outside the gene matches: 21. The CDR3 DNA sequence: TGCGCCAGCAGTGACTCGAATTCAGGCAGACAGGGGGGTCGGGGCACTGAAGCTTTCTTT. This translates into CASSDSNSGRQGGRGTEAFF.

The chain carries TRBV19 and TRBJ2-5; TRBD2 aligns across 11 bases. This CDR3 spans 15 amino acids. J lost 5 bases, V lost 4 bases, and 6 bases had no gene match. Germline V CDR1 and CDR2: LNHDA, SQIVND (reference sequence). CDR3 DNA: TGTGCCAGTAGTAGAACTAGCGGGAGTCCCGAGACCCAGTACTTC. Translating it yields CASSRTSGSPETQYF.

The chain joins TRBV10-3 to TRBJ2-1, with D maybe TRBD2 (5 bases). The ends were cut back, 6 bases at V and 4 bases at J, with 10 bases in the middle. CDR3 length equals 13 residues. Germline V gene lookup returns CDR1 ENHRY and CDR2 SYGVKD. Here the CDR3 reads CAISGLQYNEQFF. The CDR3 nucleotides are TGTGCCATCAGCGGACTGCAGTACAATGAGCAGTTCTTC.

Here the CDR3 reads CASSAPQTGIAYEQYF. Here the CDR3 DNA reads TGTGCCAGCAGTGCCCCCCAGACAGGGATTGCCTACGAGCAGTACTTC. The chain couples TRBV2 to TRBJ2-7; the match to TRBD1 covers 7 bases. The CDR3 loop spans 16 amino acids. The V gene end was trimmed by 4 bases and the J gene end by 2 bases; junction bases not matched to a gene: 11. Germline values: CDR1 SNHLY, CDR2 FYNNEI.